This is a list of T cell receptor beta chains from one sample in a study of blood T cell repertoires in COVID-19. Repertoires were generated with immunoSEQ multiplex PCR, while TCRdb's copy carries only in-frame clones and drops some. Of around 160,000 clones in the sample, 70% to 90% were seen once. The sequenced material came from PBMCs or T cells enriched from blood (not recorded which). The source of these receptors is a woman in her twenties or thirties with acute COVID-19. CDR3s leave out the opening cysteine and the closing phenylalanine or tryptophan. The size of a clone is reported for some rows only, either as once, few or many, or as a class for expanded clones.

cdr3_aa v_call clone_size
ASSPRTGLFNEKLF TRBV28 -
ARELVGNSYEQY TRBV27 once
ASRGTAFEQF TRBV2 -
ASSSTGLAGVVYEQY TRBV19 -
ASSLAGNYEQY TRBV6-2/TRBV6-3 -
ASRSRESYGYT TRBV6-5 -
ASSLAVGLAGGPQF TRBV7-2 -
ASGTGDYGYT TRBV5-1 -
ASSDSSEGTQY TRBV6-4 -
ASSEGLAGVRVYEQY TRBV18 -
AIRGANTEAF TRBV10-3 -
AWSSREAGELF TRBV30 -
ASSSGGQENEKLF TRBV28 -
ASKGDSSYNEQF TRBV7-3 -
ATSDPVVGSYEQY TRBV24-1 -
ASSQVYGYT TRBV19 -
ASSATGGGQPQH TRBV7-2 -
ASGPTSERGGDFYNEQF TRBV7-6 -
ASSLGLERDTQY TRBV7-2 -
ASSSPVLSTDTQY TRBV6-6 -
ASSLGLYGYT TRBV12-3/TRBV12-4 -
ASNLGRADTGELF TRBV19 -
ASGKTGDYGYT TRBV3-1/TRBV3-2 -
ASSLVVAGVGGTQY TRBV7-2 -
ASSTGGALETQY TRBV7-2 many
ASSRTGALSGANVLT TRBV28 -
ASSFRENNEQF TRBV27 -
ASSLGLLAGGPLGSETQY TRBV5-1 -
ASSVAGAGGFVEQF TRBV9 -
ASSPTGGSEKLF TRBV3-1/TRBV3-2 -
ASSPGTLNTGELF TRBV5-1 -
ASSLGQGGAF TRBV18 -
ASSVIDGSGNEQF TRBV9 -
AISGDSLPSGYT TRBV10-3 -
ASSLGTGNQPQH TRBV7-9 -
ASSGQENTEAF TRBV5-1 once
ATSDIDRGRRYEQY TRBV24-1 -
ASRNPGTSEQY TRBV28 -
ASSYRDSTANYGYT TRBV5-1 -
ASSGPQGDSYNEQF TRBV7-9 -
SVLPLAVETQY TRBV29-1 -
ASSLAGIQETQY TRBV27 -
ASSSTGRGSNQPQH TRBV28 -
ASSFRAGLMGDTQY TRBV5-1 -
ASSLGQVEKLF TRBV5-5 -
ASSTGGPNQPQH TRBV6-5 once
ASSPSVRSYEQY TRBV13 -
ASSLNLAGAYTDTQY TRBV28 -
ASSLGQGTDTQY TRBV4-2 few
ASSLGGTYEQY TRBV7-3 -
ASSKGGEKLF TRBV21-1 -
ASSLWGSRGQETQY TRBV28 -
ASRRQINYGYT TRBV28 -
ASSSQTYSGANVLT TRBV19 -
AWSGGAPYEQY TRBV30 -
ASRERFSRVSYEQY TRBV27 -
ASSLAGDYEQY TRBV27 -
ASSLIVTSGKYNEQF TRBV18 -
ASSPPRVSGREETQY TRBV11-2 once
ASSPPRERDSYEQY TRBV3-1/TRBV3-2 -